Listed here are 24 T cell receptor beta chains from one sample, sequenced in a study of STAT3 mutations in large granular lymphocyte leukemia. TCRdb's table, derived via immunoSEQ multiplex PCR, lists solely in-frame clones and lacks some. This sample has about 12,000 clones, with roughly 87% found just once. These receptors' targets are unknown. Whole-study results and caveats: At least one immunodominant TCR beta clonotype appeared in every T-cell large granular lymphocyte leukemia patient.

Sequences were obtained from peripheral blood mononuclear cells. The receptors were sampled from a man of 80 years or more with T-cell large granular lymphocyte leukemia. Some clones in this sample may be carry-over from other donors' samples.

This clone showed up just once. This chain uses TRBV30 with TRBJ2-3; D may be TRBD1 or TRBD2 (5 bases each). V lost 0 bases to trimming and J lost 6 bases, with 16 bases between them. The CDR3 is 15 amino acids. Germline CDR1 reads GTSNPN; CDR2 reads SVGIG (reference sequence). Written as DNA, the CDR3 is TGTGCCTGGAGTGTAAATCTGGGGGTGGGGGATACGCAGTATTTT. This encodes CAWSVNLGVGDTQYF.

The rearrangement joins TRBV18 to TRBJ1-2; D unresolved. Trimming took 3 bases from V and 7 from J, leaving 12 bases between them. CDR3 length: 13 amino acids. Looked up from germline, CDR1 is KGHSH and CDR2 is LQKENI. CDR3 region: CASSPEAGGGYTF. The DNA of the CDR3 is TGTGCCAGCTCACCTGAGGCTGGCGGTGGCTACACCTTC.

The chain uses TRBV4-2 and TRBJ2-3; 9 bases align to TRBD1. Germline assignment: CDR1 LGHNA and CDR2 YNFKEQ. The CDR3 length is 16 residues. V lost 0 bases to trimming and J lost 5 bases; unmatched junction nucleotides: 6. The CDR3 sequence is CASSQEGQGLLDTQYF. In nucleotides, the CDR3 is TGTGCCAGCAGCCAAGAGGGACAGGGTCTTTTAGATACGCAGTATTTT.

This clone was seen a few times. The chain joins TRBV13 to TRBJ1-1; D ambiguous. Germline CDR1 and CDR2: PRHDT and FYEKMQ (reference sequence). The CDR3 loop spans 16 amino acids. V lost 5 bases and J 6 bases, leaving 22 bases between the germline ends. CDR3 loop: CASSPPGRVGIAEAFF. The CDR3 DNA is TGTGCCAGCAGCCCACCTGGCCGGGTTGGGATCGCTGAAGCTTTCTTT.

V and J are TRBV12-5 and TRBJ2-1; D unclear. Germline-derived CDR1 and CDR2 are LGHNT and FRNRAP. This CDR3 is built from 13 residues. Trimming stripped 0 bases from V and 5 bases from J, with 5 bases between. CDR3 region: CASGLVPDNEQFF. Here the CDR3 DNA reads TGTGCTAGTGGTTTGGTACCGGACAATGAGCAGTTCTTC.

The rearrangement uses TRBV5-1 and TRBJ2-1, with TRBD2 matching 12 bases. After removal of 0 bases from V and 2 bases from J, the junction contained 0 bases not matched to a gene. CDR1 and CDR2 from the germline V gene are SGHRS and YFSETQ. This CDR3 region has 16 residues. This CDR3 reads CASSLGTSGAYNEQFF. The DNA for the CDR3 is TGCGCCAGCAGCTTGGGGACTAGCGGGGCCTACAATGAGCAGTTCTTC.

This sequence joins TRBV30 and TRBJ1-6; 7 nucleotides agree with TRBD1. CDR3 length: 14 residues. V dropped 4 bases and J dropped 7; count of bases not matched to a gene: 7. Per germline, CDR1 GTSNPN and CDR2 SVGIG (reference sequence). DNA for the CDR3: TGTGCCTGGAAGACAGGGCTAGGAAATTCACCCCTCCACTTT. Amino acid sequence: CAWKTGLGNSPLHF. Based on the CDR3 plus reference TRBV30 and TRBJ1-6, the full variable domain is SQTIHQWPATLVQPVGSPLSLECTVEGTSNPNLYWYRQAAGRGLQLLFYSVGIGQISSEVPQNLSASRPQDRQFILSSKKLLLSDSGFYLCAWKTGLGNSPLHFGNGTRLTVT.

The chain links TRBV6-6 to TRBJ2-5; D perhaps matches TRBD2 (7 bases). CDR1 is MNHNY and CDR2 is SVGAGI in the germline V gene (reference sequence). The CDR3 consists of 13 residues. Trimming left V 7 bases short and J 5 bases short, with 14 bases between. The CDR3 loop is CASMRGPEETQYF. The CDR3 bases are TGTGCCAGCATGCGGGGGCCGGAGGAGACCCAGTACTTC.

V gene TRBV6-1 combines with J gene TRBJ1-6; D gene unclear. The CDR3 totals 15 residues. Per the germline V gene, CDR1 is MNHNS and CDR2 is SASEGT. V was pared by 5 bases and J by 1 base, with 9 bases between. CDR3 DNA: TGTGCCAGCAGTCCCCGAGGGTCCTATAATTCACCCCTCCACTTT. Protein product: CASSPRGSYNSPLHF.

This chain connects TRBV5-4 to TRBJ1-4; TRBD1 matches 9 bases. Germline V gene lookup returns CDR1 SGHNT and CDR2 YYREEE (reference sequence). J gave up 6 bases and V 4 bases, and 7 bases lay outside the gene matches. The CDR3 loop spans 15 amino acids. The CDR3 nucleotides are TGTGCCAGCAGCCAAAACAGGGGGCTAGATGAAAAACTGTTTTTT. Residues: CASSQNRGLDEKLFF.

The CDR3 DNA sequence: TGTGCTAGTGGTTCCGGACACGAGCAGCCCCAGCATTTT. Translation: CASGSGHEQPQHF. The J gene is TRBJ1-5, the V gene TRBV12-5; D perhaps matches TRBD1 (5 bases). From germline, CDR1 is LGHNT and CDR2 FRNRAP. Between the trimmed V and J ends, which lost 4 bases and 7 bases, there was a span of 11 bases. The CDR3 covers 13 residues.

The chain recombines TRBV10-3 with TRBJ2-5; D is perhaps TRBD1 (6 bases). The CDR3 is made up of 12 amino acids. Germline V lookup: CDR1 ENHRY, CDR2 SYGVKD. Trimming shortened V by 10 bases and J by 0 bases, and 9 bases separated the two germline ends. CDR3 loop: CATTGYQETQYF. Written as DNA, the CDR3 is TGTGCCACCACAGGGTACCAAGAGACCCAGTACTTC.

The chain recombines TRBV5-4 with TRBJ1-4, with D tentatively TRBD1 (6 bases). Trimming left V 4 bases short and J 3 bases short, with 13 bases between. This CDR3 region has 15 residues. CDR1 is SGHNT and CDR2 is YYREEE in the germline V gene (reference sequence). The CDR3 here is CASSEVNRANEKLFF. CDR3 bases: TGTGCCAGCAGCGAAGTGAACAGGGCTAATGAAAAACTGTTTTTT.

The V call is TRBV5-1, the J call TRBJ2-3; 16 bases align to TRBD2. The CDR3 has 18 amino acids. The V gene end was trimmed by 3 bases and the J gene end by 0 bases; junction bases not matched to a gene: 4. CDR1 is SGHRS and CDR2 is YFSETQ in the germline V gene. The CDR3 protein is CASSSGLAGGRSTDTQYF. The CDR3 nucleotides read TGCGCCAGCAGCTCGGGACTAGCGGGGGGGCGGAGCACAGATACGCAGTATTTT.

This chain links TRBV20-1 with TRBJ2-1; TRBD1 might be the D (6 bases). Trimming cost V 1 base and J 11 bases, with 9 bases left between them. In germline, CDR1 is DFQATT, CDR2 SNEGSKA (reference sequence). CDR3 length: 11 residues. The CDR3 bases are TGCAGTGCTAGAGTGGGGGCCAAGCAGTTCTTC. Amino acids: CSARVGAKQFF.

This chain connects TRBV5-5 to TRBJ2-3; D is perhaps TRBD1 (5 bases). This CDR3 is 12 amino acids long. The germline CDR1 and CDR2 sequences are SGHKS and YYEKEE (reference sequence). Trimming shortened V by 2 bases and J by 4 bases, and 5 bases separated the two germline ends. DNA for the CDR3: TGTGCCAGCAGCTTAGGGGCAGATACGCAGTATTTT. Amino acid sequence: CASSLGADTQYF.

This clone has a handful of counts. CDR3 sequence: CASSLAGQMNSPLHF. The CDR3 DNA sequence: TGCGCCAGCAGCTTGGCCGGGCAGATGAATTCACCCCTCCACTTT. The chain uses TRBV5-1 and TRBJ1-6; D gene ambiguous. Per the germline V gene, CDR1 is SGHRS and CDR2 is YFSETQ. The CDR3 has 15 residues. Trimming took off 0 bases at V and 7 bases at J, with 11 bases between the two ends.

This chain uses TRBV4-2 with TRBJ2-7; perhaps TRBD2 as D (7 bases). Trimming took off 0 bases at V and 3 bases at J, with 12 bases between the two ends. Germline V gene data show CDR1 as LGHNA and CDR2 as YNFKEQ. CDR3 size: 15 residues. The CDR3, as DNA: TGTGCCAGCAGCCAAGAAGGGGGGGTAGGCTACGAGCAGTACTTC. Its translation is CASSQEGGVGYEQYF.

CDR3: CASSSLRGETQYF. Here the CDR3 DNA reads TGTGCCAGTAGTTCTCTCAGGGGTGAGACCCAGTACTTC. V usage is TRBV19 and J usage is TRBJ2-5; D might be TRBD1 (6 bases). The germline V gene encodes CDR1 LNHDA and CDR2 SQIVND (reference sequence). This CDR3 is 13 amino acids long. The V gene lost 5 bases and the J gene lost 5 bases, with 12 bases spanning the gap.

This chain links TRBV4-3 with TRBJ2-2; D is perhaps TRBD2 (5 bases). Germline V gene data show CDR1 as LGHNA and CDR2 as YSLEER. The CDR3 contains 18 residues. Trimming stripped 0 bases from V and 1 base from J, with 15 bases between. CDR3 DNA: TGCGCCAGCAGCCAAGATGGCCCCGGACTGAAGAACACCGGGGAGCTGTTTTTT. Translated, it gives CASSQDGPGLKNTGELFF.

This clone was counted a single time. The chain couples TRBV18 to TRBJ1-1; a weak D match, TRBD1 (5 bases). From germline, CDR1 is KGHSH and CDR2 LQKENI. V lost 4 bases and J lost 1, with 7 bases in between. There are 13 residues in the CDR3. The CDR3 nucleotides read TGTGCCAGCTCACGGGGGGGGAACACTGAAGCTTTCTTT. Translation gives CASSRGGNTEAFF.

This chain links TRBV5-1 with TRBJ2-3; TRBD2 might be the D (6 bases). Trimming took 0 bases from V and 0 from J, leaving 14 bases between them. This CDR3 spans 17 amino acids. CDR1 is SGHRS and CDR2 is YFSETQ in the germline V gene. This CDR3 is CASSLVGAGFSTDTQYF. CDR3 in DNA: TGCGCCAGCAGCTTGGTAGGGGCGGGGTTCAGCACAGATACGCAGTATTTT.

This rearrangement joins TRBV7-2 to TRBJ2-5, with D possibly being TRBD2 (6 bases). Germline CDR1 reads SGHTA; CDR2 reads FQGNSA. The CDR3 totals 15 residues. Trimming took off 4 bases at V and 7 bases at J, with 19 bases between the two ends. CDR3 nucleotide sequence: TGTGCCAGCAGCTCAGGATCTAGCGTTGCCGGGACCCAGTACTTC. Residues: CASSSGSSVAGTQYF.

This sequence joins TRBV5-1 and TRBJ1-1; tentative D call: TRBD1 (6 bases). The CDR3 is 15 amino acids. CDR1 SGHRS and CDR2 YFSETQ come from the germline V gene. The germline V and J ends were trimmed by 0 bases and 4 bases, with 13 bases remaining between them. DNA for the CDR3: TGCGCCAGCAGCTTGGAAGGGGGGCGGGTCACTGAAGCTTTCTTT. This translates into CASSLEGGRVTEAFF. Supplemented by reference TRBV5-1 and TRBJ1-1, the full variable domain reads KAGVTQTPRYLIKTRGQQVTLSCSPISGHRSVSWYQQTPGQGLQFLFEYFSETQRNKGNFPGRFSGRQFSNSRSEMNVSTLELGDSALYLCASSLEGGRVTEAFFGQGTRLTVV.